The 26 T cell receptor beta chains reported below all come from one sample, sequenced in a study of T-cell reconstitution after alpha-beta-depleted transplantation in children. Study outcomes and limitations: One year after transplant, T-cell counts and diversity came mostly from newly produced T cells.

As it was prepared, the TCRbeta library received unique molecular identifiers. TCRdb itself ran the PCR reads through MiXCR, one entry per CDR3 protein. Among about 300,000 distinct CDR3 sequences listed, just over 7.5% were seen once. Their antigens are not known. The sequenced sample was peripheral blood, obtained 360 days after TCRalphabeta/CD19-depleted stem cell transplant. These receptors were taken from a female patient between 2 and 10 years old who had a stem cell transplant for Fanconi anemia, so the T cells may come from the graft donor.

The chain joins TRBV10-3 to TRBJ1-1; D remains unclear. The V gene's germline CDR1 is ENHRY and CDR2 SYGVKD. Trimming took 4 bases from V and 1 from J, leaving 7 bases between them. The CDR3 spans 13 residues. The CDR3 region has the DNA TGTGCCATCAGTGGGGCTCGGAACACTGAAGCTTTCTTT. This translates into CAISGARNTEAFF.

This sequence joins TRBV6-2 or TRBV6-3 and TRBJ1-3; 7 bases line up with TRBD1. The germline V gene has CDR1 MNHEY and CDR2 SVGEGT. This CDR3 is built from 18 residues. V dropped 2 bases and J dropped 0; count of bases not matched to a gene: 10. Written as DNA, the CDR3 is TGTGCCAGCAGTTACCCCCCGCAGGGGGTCGCCTCTGGAAACACCATATATTTT. As protein: CASSYPPQGVASGNTIYF.

The table lists this clonotype with many counts. V and J are TRBV6-1 and TRBJ1-1, with a tentative D call TRBD1 (6 bases). CDR1 MNHNS and CDR2 SASEGT come from the germline V gene. V lost 6 bases, J lost 3 bases, and 11 bases lay in between. The CDR3 length is 13 residues. Written as DNA, the CDR3 is TGTGCCAGCAGAGAGTACAGGGACACTGAAGCTTTCTTT. It codes for CASREYRDTEAFF.

This clonotype was detected ten times or more. The gene calls are TRBV10-1 and TRBJ2-4; D is undetermined. CDR3 length equals 14 residues. The V end was cut by 4 bases, the J end by 11 bases, with 18 bases between. Germline CDR1 and CDR2: WNHNN and SYGVQD (reference sequence). CDR3 DNA sequence: TGCGCCAGCAGTGTCCTCAAGGGCCCGGGTCTTCAGTACTTC. Translating it yields CASSVLKGPGLQYF.

This clonotype came up many times. This chain links TRBV27 with TRBJ2-7; TRBD1 or TRBD2 may be the D gene (7 bases each). CDR1 is MNHEY and CDR2 is SMNVEV in the germline V gene (reference sequence). The germline V and J ends were trimmed by 5 bases and 5 bases, with 22 bases remaining between them. The CDR3 spans 16 residues. In nucleotides, the CDR3 is TGTGCCAGCAGTATCACAGGGGAGGGTGTACAAGACGAGCAGTACTTC. It codes for CASSITGEGVQDEQYF.

This clonotype appeared many times. This chain uses TRBV12-3 or TRBV12-4 with TRBJ2-7; the D gene is possibly TRBD2 (6 bases). This CDR3 has 14 amino acids. V shed 4 bases and J shed 3 bases, with 13 bases lying between them. The DNA for the CDR3 is TGTGCCAGCAGTTGGGACTTGGGGGACTACGAGCAGTACTTC. It translates to CASSWDLGDYEQYF.

This clonotype has a count of ten or more. This chain links TRBV7-2 with TRBJ2-2, with a tentative D call TRBD1 (5 bases). V was clipped by 4 bases and J by 5 bases, with 20 bases between them. The CDR3 is made up of 17 amino acids. Germline loops: CDR1 SGHTA, CDR2 FQGNSA. The CDR3 region is CASSYPGQGINTGELFF. The CDR3 bases are TGTGCCAGCAGCTATCCCGGGCAGGGAATTAATACCGGGGAGCTGTTTTTT.

As to this clonotype: Germline is not matched at one junction end, which may reflect a read error. This chain connects TRBV6-1 to TRBJ2-5; TRBD1 matches 10 bases. The CDR3 extends over 12 amino acids. The germline gives CDR1 MNHNS, CDR2 SASEGT. CDR3 residues: CASSEITGTGDF. CDR3 nucleotides: TGTGCCAGCAGTGAAATTACCGGGACAGGGGACTTC.

This clonotype was seen repeatedly, ten times or more. V usage is TRBV7-8 and J usage is TRBJ2-7, with D uncertain. Germline assignment: CDR1 SGHVS and CDR2 FQNEAQ. Trimming removed 5 bases at V and 0 bases at J, with 17 bases between. This CDR3 has 16 amino acids. The CDR3 region is CASSPTPSVTSYEQYF. In DNA form, the CDR3 reads TGTGCCAGCAGCCCCACACCAAGCGTGACCTCCTACGAGCAGTACTTC.

V and J are TRBV2 and TRBJ2-3; no definite D call. The CDR3 contains 15 residues. V was shortened by 2 bases and J by 2 bases, with 11 bases between the two germline ends. CDR1 and CDR2 from the germline V gene are SNHLY and FYNNEI. CDR3 in amino acids: CASSEQLPHTDTQYF. CDR3 in DNA: TGTGCCAGCAGTGAACAGTTACCACACACAGATACGCAGTATTTT.

This clonotype was observed at least ten times. The V and J genes are TRBV3-1 and TRBJ1-5; D unresolved. Trimming left V 3 bases short and J 6 bases short, with 9 bases between. This CDR3 region has 13 residues. CDR1 is LGHDT and CDR2 is YNNKEL in the germline V gene (reference sequence). CDR3 in amino acids: CASSQGRAQPQHF. The CDR3, as DNA: TGTGCCAGCAGCCAGGGCCGGGCTCAGCCCCAGCATTTT.

The rearrangement links TRBV13 to TRBJ2-7; 8 bases agree with TRBD1. After removal of 3 bases from V and 7 bases from J, the junction contained 23 bases not matched to a gene. The V gene's germline CDR1 is PRHDT and CDR2 FYEKMQ (reference sequence). This CDR3 region has 19 residues. CDR3 bases: TGTGCCAGCAGCTTTTCGCCTAGATTTACAATCAGGGGGCTCCGGGAGCAGTACTTC. Its protein is CASSFSPRFTIRGLREQYF.

J is TRBJ2-3 and V is TRBV10-3; TRBD2 aligns across 13 bases. This CDR3 contains 16 residues. Germline V CDR1 and CDR2: ENHRY, SYGVKD. V lost 0 bases and J lost 7; bases outside the gene matches: 4. CDR3 residues: CAISESTSGGANTQYF. The DNA for the CDR3 is TGTGCCATCAGTGAGTCTACTAGCGGGGGGGCGAATACGCAGTATTTT.

This clonotype was picked up a small number of times. This chain uses TRBV20-1 with TRBJ2-2; possibly TRBD1 or TRBD2 for D (7 bases each). Trimming cost V 6 bases and J 7 bases, with 24 bases left between them. CDR1 and CDR2 (germline): DFQATT, SNEGSKA (reference sequence). CDR3 length: 16 residues. As DNA, the CDR3 is TGCAGTGCCCACGGGGAGGGGGCGGCTGCGGACGGGGAGCTGTTTTTT. This translates into CSAHGEGAAADGELFF.

This clonotype was counted a few times. The J gene is TRBJ2-3, the V gene TRBV6-2 or TRBV6-3, with D perhaps TRBD2 (7 bases). The CDR3 length is 12 residues. Germline CDR1 MNHEY, CDR2 SVGEGT. V dropped 6 bases and J dropped 9 bases, with 13 bases sitting between them. CDR3 sequence: CASSRGAWTQYF. The CDR3 DNA follows: TGTGCCAGCAGCCGGGGGGCGTGGACGCAGTATTTT.

This clonotype occurred many times. The chain has TRBV15 and TRBJ2-2; D is unclear. The V end was cut by 6 bases, the J end by 9 bases, with 11 bases between. This CDR3 is built from 12 residues. The germline V gene has CDR1 LNHNV and CDR2 YYDKDF (reference sequence). CDR3 DNA: TGTGCCACCAGTACTGAAGGTCGGGAGCTGTTTTTT. Its translation is CATSTEGRELFF.

For this clonotype: With a much larger clone just one base away, this may be a read error. The V and J genes are TRBV3-1 and TRBJ2-1; TRBD2 is a possible D gene (6 bases). The V and J ends lost 5 bases and 9 bases respectively, with 20 bases between them. Germline V gene sequence: CDR1 LGHDT, CDR2 YNNKEL (reference sequence). The CDR3 has 15 amino acids. The DNA of the CDR3 is TGTGCCAGCAGCTCATCGACTAGTAACTGGGCTGAGCAGTTCTTC. This encodes CASSSSTSNWAEQFF.

This clonotype showed up many times. The V call is TRBV3-1, the J call TRBJ2-1; the D gene is possibly TRBD2 (6 bases). Germline V gene data show CDR1 as LGHDT and CDR2 as YNNKEL (reference sequence). V dropped 0 bases and J dropped 0 bases, with 9 bases sitting between them. The CDR3 is made up of 16 amino acids. The CDR3 loop reads CASSQDPAGSYNEQFF. CDR3 sequence (DNA): TGTGCCAGCAGCCAAGATCCAGCGGGCTCCTACAATGAGCAGTTCTTC.

The chain carries TRBV7-9 and TRBJ1-4, with D perhaps TRBD1 (6 bases). Germline CDR1 SEHNR, CDR2 FQNEAQ (reference sequence). The CDR3 runs 15 residues. The germline V and J ends were trimmed by 6 bases and 0 bases, with 11 bases remaining between them. CDR3 sequence reads: CASSRNRATNEKLFF. Written as DNA, the CDR3 is TGTGCCAGCAGTCGAAACAGGGCAACTAATGAAAAACTGTTTTTT.

This clonotype is labeled medium-sized. The chain employs TRBV7-2 and TRBJ2-3; D perhaps matches TRBD2 (5 bases). Between the trimmed V and J ends, which lost 2 bases and 4 bases, there was a span of 19 bases. This CDR3 is built from 17 residues. Germline assignment: CDR1 SGHTA and CDR2 FQGNSA. CDR3 coding DNA: TGTGCCAGCAGCTTACGAGGAGCGGCTTATAGGGCAGATACGCAGTATTTT. Encoded protein: CASSLRGAAYRADTQYF.

This clonotype was counted a few times. The V and J genes are TRBV4-1 and TRBJ2-2; TRBD2 aligns across 8 bases. The germline gives CDR1 MGHRA, CDR2 YSYEKL. The trim removed 0 bases at V and 6 bases at J, leaving 12 bases unmatched. The CDR3 has 18 amino acids. CDR3 in DNA: TGCGCCAGCAGCCAAGAGGTTAGCGGGGATTACGGTCCCGGGGAGCTGTTTTTT. Protein: CASSQEVSGDYGPGELFF.

In its sample, this clonotype was seen many times. This chain links TRBV7-3 with TRBJ2-1, with TRBD1 identical over 7 bases. This CDR3 is 18 amino acids long. Germline CDR1 reads SGHTA; CDR2 reads FQGTGA. V lost 1 base and J lost 0; bases outside the gene matches: 9. CDR3 sequence: CASSLMAPGQSSYNEQFF. Here the CDR3 DNA reads TGTGCCAGCAGCTTAATGGCCCCGGGACAGAGCTCCTACAATGAGCAGTTCTTC.

V and J are TRBV4-1 and TRBJ2-1; tentatively, D is TRBD2 (6 bases). This CDR3 comprises 15 residues. The ends were cut back, 8 bases at V and 4 bases at J, with 18 bases in the middle. The germline gives CDR1 MGHRA, CDR2 YSYEKL. CDR3: CASGVGGGEYNEQFF. The CDR3 DNA sequence: TGCGCCAGCGGGGTGGGAGGAGGGGAATACAATGAGCAGTTCTTC.

The chain is built from TRBV20-1 and TRBJ2-7, with 13 nucleotides matching TRBD2. The length of the CDR3 is 14 residues. The germline gives CDR1 DFQATT, CDR2 SNEGSKA (reference sequence). Unmatched junction bases numbered 3, after V lost 5 bases and J lost 2 bases. CDR3 sequence: CSAGGLAGAYEQYF. Here the CDR3 DNA reads TGCAGTGCTGGTGGACTAGCGGGGGCCTACGAGCAGTACTTC.

Remarks on this clonotype: At one of its ends the junction is not consistent with the germline gene, which may arise from a read error. This chain uses TRBV5-4 with TRBJ2-7; 7 bases match TRBD1. CDR1 SGHNT and CDR2 YYREEE come from the germline V gene (reference sequence). The CDR3 sequence is 14 residues long. The CDR3: CASSSRDRSFEQYF. The CDR3 nucleotides are TGTGCCAGCAGCTCCCGGGACAGATCCTTCGAGCAGTACTTC.

This chain uses TRBV5-1 with TRBJ2-1, with 13 bases aligning to TRBD2. CDR3 length equals 16 residues. V shed 3 bases, J shed 2 bases, and the junction held 2 bases outside the gene matches. Per the germline V gene, CDR1 is SGHRS and CDR2 is YFSETQ. The CDR3 region is CASSWTSGGTYNEQFF. The DNA for the CDR3 is TGCGCCAGCAGCTGGACTAGCGGGGGAACCTACAATGAGCAGTTCTTC.